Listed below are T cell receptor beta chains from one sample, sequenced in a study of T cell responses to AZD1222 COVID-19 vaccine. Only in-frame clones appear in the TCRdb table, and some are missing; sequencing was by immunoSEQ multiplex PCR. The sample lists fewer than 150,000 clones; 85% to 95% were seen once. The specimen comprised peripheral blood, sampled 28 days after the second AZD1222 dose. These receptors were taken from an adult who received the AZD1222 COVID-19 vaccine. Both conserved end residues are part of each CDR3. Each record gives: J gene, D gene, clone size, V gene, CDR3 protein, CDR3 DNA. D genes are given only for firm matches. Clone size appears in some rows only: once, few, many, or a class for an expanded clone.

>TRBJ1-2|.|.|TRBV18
CASSPGTPTYGYTF
TGTGCCAGCTCACCCGGCACTCCTACCTATGGCTACACCTTC
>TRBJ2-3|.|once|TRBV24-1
CATSDQTTSSTDTQYF
TGTGCCACCAGTGACCAAACTACATCTAGCACAGATACGCAGTATTTT
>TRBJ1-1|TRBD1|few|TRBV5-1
CASRGDREETEAFF
TGCGCCAGCAGGGGTGACAGGGAGGAGACTGAAGCTTTCTTT
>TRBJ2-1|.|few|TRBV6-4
CASSDSGEDEQFF
TGTGCCAGCAGTGACTCGGGTGAGGATGAGCAGTTCTTC
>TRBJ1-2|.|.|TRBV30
CACAWSRHGTVVYGYTF
.
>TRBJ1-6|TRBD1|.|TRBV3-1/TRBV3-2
CASSQGTGDSPLHF
TGTGCCAGCAGCCAAGGGACAGGGGACTCACCCCTCCACTTT
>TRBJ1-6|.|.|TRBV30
CAWSGAAGAYNSPLHF
TGTGCCTGGAGTGGGGCCGCGGGCGCATATAATTCACCCCTCCACTTT
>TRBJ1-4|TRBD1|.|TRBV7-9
CASSRRDSATNEKLFF
TGTGCCAGCAGCCGAAGGGACAGCGCAACTAATGAAAAACTGTTTTTT
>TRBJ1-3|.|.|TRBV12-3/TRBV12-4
CASSQAFSTIYF
TGTGCCAGCAGCCAAGCTTTTTCCACCATATATTTT
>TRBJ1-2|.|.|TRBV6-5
CASSYQDSNYGYTF
TGTGCCAGCAGTTACCAGGATTCTAACTATGGCTACACCTTC
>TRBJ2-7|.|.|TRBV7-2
CASSAAPGPYEQYF
TGTGCCAGCAGCGCAGCCCCGGGACCCTACGAGCAGTACTTC
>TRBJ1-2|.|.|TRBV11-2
CASSLSRVGGYTF
TGTGCCAGCAGCTTAAGCCGGGTTGGAGGCTACACCTTC
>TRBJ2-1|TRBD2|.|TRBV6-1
CASSEWRLAGSNEQFF
TGTGCCAGCAGTGAATGGCGACTAGCGGGGTCCAATGAGCAGTTCTTC
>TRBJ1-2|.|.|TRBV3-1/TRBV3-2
CASSQAGGRGYGYTF
TGTGCCAGCAGCCAAGCGGGGGGCAGGGGTTATGGCTACACCTTC
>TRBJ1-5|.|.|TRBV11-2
CASSLGVSDQPQHF
TGTGCCAGCAGCTTAGGGGTGAGCGACCAGCCCCAGCATTTT
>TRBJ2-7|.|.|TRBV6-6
CASSYRVSLSSYEQYF
TGTGCCAGCAGTTACAGGGTCAGCCTGAGCTCCTACGAGCAGTACTTC
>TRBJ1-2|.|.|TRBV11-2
CASSILGLSGYTF
TGTGCCAGCAGCATCTTGGGTCTGTCTGGCTACACCTTC
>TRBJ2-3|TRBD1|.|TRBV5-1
CASSLGLGTGDVGRADTQYF
TGCGCCAGCAGCTTGGGTCTGGGGACAGGGGACGTCGGTCGCGCAGATACGCAGTATTTT
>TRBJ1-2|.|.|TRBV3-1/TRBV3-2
CASSQDGGYHYGYTF
TGTGCCAGCAGCCAAGATGGGGGGTACCACTATGGCTACACCTTC
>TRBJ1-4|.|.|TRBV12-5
CASGLVLEGANEKLFF
TGTGCTAGTGGTTTGGTCTTGGAGGGGGCTAATGAAAAACTGTTTTTT
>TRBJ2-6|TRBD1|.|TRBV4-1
CASSPGQGPTSGANVLTF
TGCGCCAGCAGCCCCGGACAGGGACCTACTTCTGGGGCCAACGTCCTGACTTTC
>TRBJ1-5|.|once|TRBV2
CASRAPSQPQHF
TGTGCCAGCAGGGCTCCTAGTCAGCCCCAGCATTTT
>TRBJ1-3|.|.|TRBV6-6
CASSLYPGASSGNTIYF
TGTGCCAGCAGTCTCTACCCCGGGGCGAGCTCTGGAAACACCATATATTTT
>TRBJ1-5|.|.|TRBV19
CASSIDPGSGQPQHF
TGTGCCAGTAGTATAGATCCGGGGTCGGGTCAGCCCCAGCATTTT
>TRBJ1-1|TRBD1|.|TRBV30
CAWCGTENTEAFF
TGTGCCTGGTGCGGGACAGAGAACACTGAAGCTTTCTTT
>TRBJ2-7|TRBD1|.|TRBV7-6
CASSPQTGESYEQYF
TGTGCCAGCAGTCCCCAGACAGGGGAATCCTACGAGCAGTACTTC
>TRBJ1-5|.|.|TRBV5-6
CASSLQGGAQPQHF
TGTGCCAGCAGCTTACAGGGAGGGGCGCAGCCCCAGCATTTT
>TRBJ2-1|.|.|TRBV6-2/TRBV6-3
CASSPRRDRAYPYNEQFF
TGTGCCAGCAGCCCTCGCCGCGACAGAGCCTATCCTTACAATGAGCAGTTCTTC
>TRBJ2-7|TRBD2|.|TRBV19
CASSILVAGGYSEQYF
TGTGCCAGTAGTATATTGGTGGCGGGGGGGTACTCCGAGCAGTACTTC
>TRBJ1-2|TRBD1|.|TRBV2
CASRENIVRGYYGYTF
TGTGCCAGCAGGGAGAACATTGTCAGGGGGTACTATGGCTACACCTTC
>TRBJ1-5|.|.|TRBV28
CASAPGGRFDQPQHF
TGTGCCAGCGCCCCGGGCGGGAGATTCGATCAGCCCCAGCATTTT
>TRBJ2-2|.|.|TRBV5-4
CASSLVGRLNGELFF
TGTGCCAGCAGCTTGGTGGGAAGGCTTAACGGGGAGCTGTTTTTT
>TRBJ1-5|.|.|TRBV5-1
CASSPGGNQPQHF
TGCGCCAGCAGCCCGGGGGGCAATCAGCCCCAGCATTTT
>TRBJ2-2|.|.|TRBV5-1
CASTEWGLNTGELFF
TGCGCCAGCACAGAGTGGGGACTGAACACCGGGGAGCTGTTTTTT
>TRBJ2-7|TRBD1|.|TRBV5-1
CASSPRGQGTYEQYF
TGCGCCAGCAGCCCCCGAGGACAGGGGACCTACGAGCAGTACTTC
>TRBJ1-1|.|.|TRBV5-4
CASSKDSLNTEAFF
TGTGCCAGCAGCAAGGACAGCCTGAACACTGAAGCTTTCTTT
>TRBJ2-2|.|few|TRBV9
CASSARDDSLNTGELFF
TGTGCCAGCAGCGCACGAGATGACAGCCTAAACACCGGGGAGCTGTTTTTT
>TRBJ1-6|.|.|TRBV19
CASDGGLGSPLHF
TGTGCCAGTGATGGAGGGTTGGGTTCACCCCTCCACTTT
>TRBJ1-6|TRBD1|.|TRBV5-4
CASSRFGTGKNSPLHF
TGTGCCAGCAGCCGTTTTGGGACAGGGAAAAATTCACCCCTCCACTTT
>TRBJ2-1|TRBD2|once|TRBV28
CASSPSKRGTYNEQFF
TGTGCCAGCAGCCCTTCAAAGCGGGGGACCTACAATGAGCAGTTCTTC
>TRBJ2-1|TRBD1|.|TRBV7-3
CASSPRTGGEQFF
TGTGCCAGCAGCCCCCGGACAGGGGGAGAGCAGTTCTTC
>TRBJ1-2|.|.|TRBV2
CASRAVSLNYGYTF
TGTGCCAGCAGAGCAGTCTCTTTAAACTATGGCTACACCTTC
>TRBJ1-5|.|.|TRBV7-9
CASSLAGDNQPQHF
TGTGCCAGCAGCTTAGCGGGGGACAATCAGCCCCAGCATTTT
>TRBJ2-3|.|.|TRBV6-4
CASKGTISDTQYF
TGTGCCAGCAAGGGGACAATTTCAGATACGCAGTATTTT
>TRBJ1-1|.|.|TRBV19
CASSIKGNTEAFF
TGTGCCAGTAGTATAAAGGGCAACACTGAAGCTTTCTTT
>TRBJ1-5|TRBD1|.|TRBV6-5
CASSPDRADQPQHF
TGTGCCAGCAGTCCAGACAGGGCCGATCAGCCCCAGCATTTT
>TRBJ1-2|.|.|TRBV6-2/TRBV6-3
CASSFSGYGYTF
TGTGCCAGCAGTTTCTCGGGCTATGGCTACACCTTC
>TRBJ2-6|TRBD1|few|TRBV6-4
CASSDSRTGGSGANVLTF
TGTGCCAGCAGTGACTCGAGGACAGGGGGCTCTGGGGCCAACGTCCTGACTTTC